The 7 T cell receptor beta chains reported below all come from one sample, sequenced in a study of CD8 T cells in ankylosing spondylitis. Broader study findings: Roughly 8 highly homologous variants made up a TCR beta motif, and this motif appeared characteristic of ankylosing spondylitis blood.

What these receptors recognize is not known. TCRdb used MiXCR to reprocess the 5' RACE reads, holding one entry per CDR3 protein. The repertoire holds roughly 440,000 distinct CDR3 sequences, with roughly a sixth as singletons. Sequences were obtained from blood, either unsorted or a sorted T cell fraction (not recorded which). These TCRs come from a male donor with ankylosing spondylitis.

This clonotype was detected ten times or more. The chain combines TRBV5-1 with TRBJ2-7, with no clear D. There are 14 residues in the CDR3. Germline lookup yields CDR1 SGHRS and CDR2 YFSETQ. With 0 bases removed from V and 6 bases from J, the gap between germline ends came to 13 bases. The CDR3 loop reads CASSLGQIDSEQYF. The DNA of the CDR3 is TGCGCCAGCAGCTTGGGGCAGATAGACTCCGAGCAGTACTTC. Drawing the rest from reference TRBV5-1 and TRBJ2-7, the complete variable domain is KAGVTQTPRYLIKTRGQQVTLSCSPISGHRSVSWYQQTPGQGLQFLFEYFSETQRNKGNFPGRFSGRQFSNSRSEMNVSTLELGDSALYLCASSLGQIDSEQYFGPGTRLTVT.

This clonotype was counted only a few times. This sequence joins TRBV12-3 or TRBV12-4 and TRBJ2-7; tentatively, D is TRBD1 or TRBD2 (6 bases each). CDR3 length: 14 residues. V lost 5 bases and J lost 9, with 20 bases in between. The chain's CDR3 is CASSTRDTRGGQYF. The CDR3 DNA sequence: TGTGCCAGCAGTACCCGGGACACCCGGGGAGGGCAGTACTTC.

This clonotype was seen a handful of times. The V gene is TRBV5-1, the J gene TRBJ1-1; tentatively, D is TRBD1 (6 bases). The CDR3 sequence is 15 residues long. The V and J ends lost 0 bases and 5 bases respectively, with 14 bases between them. In germline, CDR1 is SGHRS, CDR2 YFSETQ. The CDR3 loop reads CASSLGTGKRTEAFF. In nucleotides, the CDR3 is TGCGCCAGCAGCTTGGGTACAGGGAAGAGGACTGAAGCTTTCTTT.

The gene calls are TRBV19 and TRBJ1-5; 8 bases fit TRBD1. With 5 bases clipped from V and 3 bases from J, the junction kept 6 bases outside the gene matches. The CDR3 covers 15 residues. Germline lookup yields CDR1 LNHDA and CDR2 SQIVND (reference sequence). CDR3 coding DNA: TGTGCCAGTAGTTTCGACAGGGGCCTCAATCAGCCCCAGCATTTT. The encoded protein is CASSFDRGLNQPQHF.

This clonotype was picked up many times. The J gene is TRBJ2-7, the V gene TRBV24-1; possibly TRBD2 for D (6 bases). Germline lookup yields CDR1 KGHDR and CDR2 SFDVKD. The CDR3 is 16 residues long. The germline V and J ends were trimmed by 9 bases and 3 bases, with 23 bases remaining between them. CDR3 protein: CATYSHLGTGSYEQYF. The CDR3 region has the DNA TGTGCCACCTACTCTCACCTAGGGACCGGGAGCTACGAGCAGTACTTC.

This clonotype was counted a few times. The chain has TRBV6-5 and TRBJ2-6; D unclear. Germline values: CDR1 MNHEY, CDR2 SVGAGI. V lost 5 bases and J lost 0, with 5 bases in between. The CDR3 covers 14 residues. In DNA, the CDR3 is TGTGCCAGCAGTCACCCCTCTGGGGCCAACGTCCTGACTTTC. Protein sequence: CASSHPSGANVLTF.

This chain links TRBV4-2 with TRBJ2-2; D may correspond to TRBD1 or TRBD2 (5 bases each). Germline V gives CDR1 LGHNA, CDR2 YNFKEQ. CDR3 length: 15 amino acids. V lost 5 bases to trimming and J lost 1 base, with 11 bases between them. CDR3 sequence: CASSSGTENTGELFF. In DNA, the CDR3 is TGTGCCAGCAGCTCAGGGACCGAGAACACCGGGGAGCTGTTTTTT.